This TCR beta chain was documented in a study of blood T cell repertoires in COVID-19. Looking at the study overall: The United States, Italy and Spain provided the acute and convalescent COVID-19 samples.

This CDR3 has 16 amino acids. Trimming removed 0 bases from V and 0 bases from J, with 10 bases in between. The germline V gene has CDR1 SGHNT and CDR2 YYREEE (reference sequence). Authors' data handling: Amplification of reference gene primers was used by the study to estimate nucleated cell counts. This table comes from immunoSEQ multiplex PCR, and its TCRdb copy is limited to in-frame clones, with some not included. V, J and clone size are those of that table, while D and trimming were read from the DNA. The data hold over 15,000 clones, with about 82% observed a single time. The chain uses TRBV5-4 and TRBJ1-3; D remains ambiguous. The clonotype comes from a man at least 80 years old with acute or convalescent COVID-19. Sequencing input: peripheral blood. CDR3 sequence reads: CASSLDPAISGNTIYF. The CDR3 DNA reads TGTGCCAGCAGCTTGGATCCCGCGATCTCTGGAAACACCATATATTTT.